This T cell receptor (beta chain) is drawn from a study of blood T cell repertoires in COVID-19. Study-level information: The study drew acute and convalescent COVID-19 samples from the United States, Italy and Spain. T cells, B-cell-depleted T cells, or PBMCs provided the cDNA or gDNA that served as material.

This CDR3 is built from 14 residues. V lost 2 bases and J lost 4, with 11 bases in between. CDR1 is MDHEN, CDR2 SYDVKM, per germline. In the study's own analysis: Amplification of reference gene primers was used by the study to estimate nucleated cell counts. Measured with immunoSEQ multiplex PCR; TCRdb has only the in-frame clones, and not every one. Clone size and the V and J calls come from that table; the DNA yielded D and trimming. This sample carries 72,000 or so clones, around nine tenths of them seen once, and the ten largest clones take roughly 13%. This receptor was obtained from a woman aged 55-69 years with acute or convalescent COVID-19. The chain has TRBV28 and TRBJ2-5; D perhaps matches TRBD2 (6 bases). Sequenced sample: peripheral blood. The CDR3: CASSLLGRGETQYF. CDR3 sequence (DNA): TGTGCCAGCAGTTTACTCGGGAGAGGAGAGACCCAGTACTTC.